This T cell receptor (beta chain) was documented in a study of shared clonotypes between healthy human individuals. In this sample, this clone turned up once. This same CDR3 is encoded by further DNA sequences in the sample. Measured with immunoSEQ multiplex PCR; TCRdb has only the in-frame clones, and not every one. The sample lists a few million clones, about 92% occurring once. The sequencing input was naive CD4+ T cells sorted from blood. Subset indicated: CD45RA+ positively selected. This TCR derives from a man aged 18-30 years in good health.

The CDR3 DNA is TGTGCCAGCAGCGGCAGCTCCTACGAGCAGTACTTC. Protein product: CASSGSSYEQYF. V usage is TRBV6-5 and J usage is TRBJ2-7; D call uncertain. Germline lookup yields CDR1 MNHEY and CDR2 SVGAGI. V was pared by 6 bases and J by 0 bases, with 6 bases between. The CDR3 totals 12 residues.